Listed here are 15 T cell receptor beta chains from one sample, sequenced in a study of T-cell memory formation after mild COVID-19. MiXCR, run by TCRdb on the 5' RACE reads, gives a single entry per CDR3 protein. The sample contains hundreds of thousands of distinct CDR3 sequences, 15% to 20% of which appear only once. What was sequenced was PBMCs or a T cell subset sorted from them (not recorded which). The receptors come from an adult woman who had mild COVID-19 (a few samples of this study predate the infection). Cell type and time point are not known.

V is TRBV7-9 and J is TRBJ1-4; tentative D call: TRBD1 (6 bases). Trimming removed 1 base at V and 7 bases at J, with 10 bases between. Germline V gene sequence: CDR1 SEHNR, CDR2 FQNEAQ (reference sequence). There are 14 residues in the CDR3. The CDR3 region has the DNA TGTGCCAGCAGCTTAGGGACAGCGGTTGAAAAACTGTTTTTT. This translates into CASSLGTAVEKLFF.

This chain links TRBV15 with TRBJ1-5, with D possibly TRBD1 on 5 matching bases. V was pared by 6 bases and J by 0 bases, with 12 bases between. Looked up from germline, CDR1 is LNHNV and CDR2 is YYDKDF (reference sequence). The CDR3 runs to 15 residues. CDR3 amino acids: CATSLTGYSNQPQHF. CDR3 DNA sequence: TGTGCCACCAGTCTTACAGGTTATAGCAATCAGCCCCAGCATTTT.

This chain uses TRBV19 with TRBJ2-7, with D uncertain. The CDR3 has 14 amino acids. CDR1 and CDR2 from the germline V gene are LNHDA and SQIVND (reference sequence). Trimming took 1 base from V and 4 from J, leaving 11 bases between them. DNA for the CDR3: TGTGCCAGTAGTATAGTGTGGGGAAATTACGAGCAGTACTTC. Translating gives CASSIVWGNYEQYF. The complete variable domain, with remaining parts taken from reference TRBV19 and TRBJ2-7, reads DGGITQSPKYLFRKEGQNVTLSCEQNLNHDAMYWYRQDPGQGLRLIYYSQIVNDFQKGDIAEGYSVSREKKESFPLTVTSAQKNPTAFYLCASSIVWGNYEQYFGPGTRLTVT.

J is TRBJ2-6 and V is TRBV11-2; no definite D call. Germline values: CDR1 SGHAT, CDR2 FQNNGV. V shed 2 bases and J shed 0 bases, with 5 bases lying between them. The CDR3 loop spans 15 amino acids. The CDR3 DNA follows: TGTGCCAGCAGCTTATTCCACTCTGGGGCCAACGTCCTGACTTTC. Its translation is CASSLFHSGANVLTF.

With regard to this clonotype: This CDR3 is missing its conserved last phenylalanine or tryptophan, likely due to a read error. V and J are TRBV20-1 and TRBJ1-1; TRBD1 might be the D (6 bases). In germline, CDR1 is DFQATT, CDR2 SNEGSKA (reference sequence). V was pared by 2 bases and J by 2 bases, with 12 bases between. There are 14 residues in the CDR3. The CDR3 spells CSARRGGSNTEAFL. The DNA of the CDR3 is TGCAGTGCTAGAAGGGGGGGATCAAACACTGAAGCTTTCTTA.

The rearrangement joins TRBV30 to TRBJ1-3; tentative D call: TRBD1 (6 bases). Trimming removed 4 bases at V and 1 base at J, with 11 bases between. Per germline, CDR1 GTSNPN and CDR2 SVGIG (reference sequence). The CDR3 is made up of 14 amino acids. CDR3 residues: CAWMAGESGNTIYF. The CDR3 coding sequence is TGTGCCTGGATGGCAGGGGAATCTGGAAACACCATATATTTT.

The gene calls are TRBV7-8 and TRBJ1-5, with D hard to call. Trimming stripped 2 bases from V and 3 bases from J, with 17 bases between. CDR1 and CDR2 (germline): SGHVS, FQNEAQ. CDR3 size: 17 residues. CDR3 sequence: CASSLPLTAETNQPQHF. DNA for the CDR3: TGTGCCAGCAGCTTACCCCTAACGGCCGAAACCAATCAGCCCCAGCATTTT.

This clonotype has a handful of counts. CDR3 sequence reads: CASSTDDGGSNEQFF. In nucleotides, the CDR3 is TGCGCCAGCAGCACGGATGATGGAGGGTCCAATGAGCAGTTCTTC. V and J are TRBV5-1 and TRBJ2-1; D possibly corresponds to TRBD2 (6 bases). Deletions cut 4 bases from V and 6 bases from J, with 17 bases between. In germline, CDR1 is SGHRS, CDR2 YFSETQ. The CDR3 has 15 amino acids.

Only a few counts were recorded for this clonotype. The chain has TRBV5-4 and TRBJ1-2, with 9 bases fitting TRBD1. The CDR3 is made up of 13 amino acids. Germline assignment: CDR1 SGHNT and CDR2 YYREEE (reference sequence). Trimming took 9 bases from V and 4 from J; bases not matched to a gene: 7. The CDR3 region is CATQPTGGYGYTF. CDR3 nucleotides: TGTGCCACCCAACCGACAGGGGGCTATGGCTACACCTTC. Supplemented by reference TRBV5-4 and TRBJ1-2, the full variable domain reads ETGVTQSPTHLIKTRGQQVTLRCSSQSGHNTVSWYQQALGQGPQFIFQYYREEENGRGNFPPRFSGLQFPNYSSELNVNALELDDSALYLCATQPTGGYGYTFGSGTRLTVV.

This clonotype appeared a few times. This chain links TRBV24-1 with TRBJ2-2, with D perhaps matching TRBD2 (5 bases). Trimming shortened V by 4 bases and J by 1 base, and 15 bases separated the two germline ends. This CDR3 contains 17 residues. The germline V gene has CDR1 KGHDR and CDR2 SFDVKD. CDR3 region: CATSDSPRERNTGELFF. The DNA of the CDR3 is TGTGCCACCAGTGACTCCCCGAGGGAGCGGAACACCGGGGAGCTGTTTTTT.

The chain joins TRBV29-1 to TRBJ1-2, with no clear D. V was clipped by 4 bases and J by 6 bases, with 9 bases between them. The CDR3 contains 11 residues. CDR1 is SQVTM, CDR2 ANQGSEA, per germline. For the CDR3, the DNA is TGCAGCGTTGCCGCGACGGATGGCTACACCTTC. Translating gives CSVAATDGYTF.

This clonotype turned up a few times. The chain joins TRBV7-2 to TRBJ1-2; D remains ambiguous. There are 17 residues in the CDR3. The ends were cut back, 5 bases at V and 3 bases at J, with 22 bases in the middle. Germline lookup yields CDR1 SGHTA and CDR2 FQGNSA. CDR3 nucleotides: TGTGCCAGCAGCGCTCTTCCGCCCCTCGTTTCGGACTATGGCTACACCTTC. Encoded protein: CASSALPPLVSDYGYTF. Combining the CDR3 with reference TRBV7-2 and TRBJ1-2 gives the whole variable domain GAGVSQSPSNKVTEKGKDVELRCDPISGHTALYWYRQSLGQGLEFLIYFQGNSAPDKSGLPSDRFSAERTGGSVSTLTIQRTQQEDSAVYLCASSALPPLVSDYGYTFGSGTRLTVV.

The V gene is TRBV2, the J gene TRBJ2-7; D gene uncertain. The CDR3 has 13 amino acids. The germline V and J ends were trimmed by 0 bases and 5 bases, with 8 bases remaining between them. From germline, CDR1 is SNHLY and CDR2 FYNNEI. CDR3 in DNA: TGTGCCAGCAGTGAAGCGCTTAAAAACGAGCAGTACTTC. This translates into CASSEALKNEQYF.

The gene calls are TRBV12-3 or TRBV12-4 and TRBJ2-7, with D perhaps being TRBD1 or TRBD2 (6 bases each). CDR3 size: 16 residues. The germline V and J ends were trimmed by 6 bases and 0 bases, with 18 bases remaining between them. The CDR3 DNA follows: TGTGCCAGCAGGTCGTCGGGGGCAAGAAACTCCTACGAGCAGTACTTC. Protein sequence: CASRSSGARNSYEQYF.

The gene calls are TRBV9 and TRBJ2-5; tentatively, D is TRBD2 (5 bases). This CDR3 has 14 amino acids. From germline, CDR1 is SGDLS and CDR2 YYNGEE. The V and J ends lost 3 bases and 5 bases respectively, with 14 bases between them. CDR3 loop: CASSGTGKRETQYF. The CDR3 DNA sequence: TGTGCCAGCAGCGGGACTGGGAAACGGGAGACCCAGTACTTC.